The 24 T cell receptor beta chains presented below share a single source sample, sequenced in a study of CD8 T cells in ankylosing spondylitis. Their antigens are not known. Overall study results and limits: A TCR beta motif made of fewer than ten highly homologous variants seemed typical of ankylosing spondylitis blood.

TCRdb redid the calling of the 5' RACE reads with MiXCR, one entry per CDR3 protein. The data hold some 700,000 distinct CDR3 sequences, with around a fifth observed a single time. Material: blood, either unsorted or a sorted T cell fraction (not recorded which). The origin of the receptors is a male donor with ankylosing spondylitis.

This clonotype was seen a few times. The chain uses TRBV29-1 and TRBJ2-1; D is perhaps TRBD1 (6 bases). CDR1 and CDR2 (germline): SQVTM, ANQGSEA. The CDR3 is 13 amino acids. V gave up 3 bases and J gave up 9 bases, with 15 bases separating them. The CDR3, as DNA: TGCAGCGTTGAGGGGCAGGGGTTGGGTGAGCAGTTCTTC. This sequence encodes CSVEGQGLGEQFF.

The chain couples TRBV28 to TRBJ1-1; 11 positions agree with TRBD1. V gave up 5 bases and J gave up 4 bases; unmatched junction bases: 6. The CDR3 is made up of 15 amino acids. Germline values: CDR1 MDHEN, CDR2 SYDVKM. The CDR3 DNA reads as TGTGCCAGCAGTGCACCGGGACAGGGGGTCACTGAAGCTTTCTTT. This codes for CASSAPGQGVTEAFF. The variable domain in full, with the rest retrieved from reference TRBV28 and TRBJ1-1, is DVKVTQSSRYLVKRTGEKVFLECVQDMDHENMFWYRQDPGLGLRLIYFSYDVKMKEKGDIPEGYSVSREKKERFSLILESASTNQTSMYLCASSAPGQGVTEAFFGQGTRLTVV.

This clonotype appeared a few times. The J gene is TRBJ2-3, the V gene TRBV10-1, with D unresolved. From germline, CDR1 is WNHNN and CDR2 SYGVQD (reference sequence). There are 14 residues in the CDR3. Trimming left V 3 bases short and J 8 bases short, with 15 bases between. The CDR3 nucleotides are TGCGCCAGCAGTGAAGGAAGCTTTTCTGGTACGCAGTATTTT. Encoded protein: CASSEGSFSGTQYF.

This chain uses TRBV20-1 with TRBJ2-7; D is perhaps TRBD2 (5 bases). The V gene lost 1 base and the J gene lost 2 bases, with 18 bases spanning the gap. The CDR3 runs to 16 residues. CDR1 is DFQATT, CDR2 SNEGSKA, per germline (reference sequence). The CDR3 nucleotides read TGCAGTGCTAGAGGCCTGGGTGAGGGTTCCCCCTACGAGCAGTACTTC. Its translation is CSARGLGEGSPYEQYF.

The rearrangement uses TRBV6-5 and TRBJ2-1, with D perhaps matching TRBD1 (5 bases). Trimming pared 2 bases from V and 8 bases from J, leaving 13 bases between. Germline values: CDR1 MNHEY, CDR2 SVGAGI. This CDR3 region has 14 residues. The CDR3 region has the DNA TGTGCCAGCAGTTACACAGGCGGCGTGGATGAGCAGTTCTTC. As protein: CASSYTGGVDEQFF.

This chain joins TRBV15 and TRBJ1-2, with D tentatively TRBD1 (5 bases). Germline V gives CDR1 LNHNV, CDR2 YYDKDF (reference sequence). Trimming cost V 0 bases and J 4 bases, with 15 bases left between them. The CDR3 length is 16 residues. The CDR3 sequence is CATSRETGTLGYGYTF. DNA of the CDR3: TGTGCCACCAGCAGAGAGACCGGGACCCTTGGCTATGGCTACACCTTC.

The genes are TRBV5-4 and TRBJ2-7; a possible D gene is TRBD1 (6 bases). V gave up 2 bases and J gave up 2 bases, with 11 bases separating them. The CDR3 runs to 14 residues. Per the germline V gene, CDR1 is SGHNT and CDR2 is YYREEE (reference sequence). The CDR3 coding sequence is TGTGCCAGCAGCTTTATGGGGGCGGCCTACGAGCAGTACTTC. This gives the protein CASSFMGAAYEQYF.

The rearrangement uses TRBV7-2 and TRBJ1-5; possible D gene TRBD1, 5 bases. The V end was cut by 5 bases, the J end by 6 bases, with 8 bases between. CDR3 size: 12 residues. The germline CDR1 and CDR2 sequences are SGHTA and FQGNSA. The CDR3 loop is CASSQDIQPQHF. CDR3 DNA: TGTGCCAGCAGCCAGGACATTCAGCCCCAGCATTTT.

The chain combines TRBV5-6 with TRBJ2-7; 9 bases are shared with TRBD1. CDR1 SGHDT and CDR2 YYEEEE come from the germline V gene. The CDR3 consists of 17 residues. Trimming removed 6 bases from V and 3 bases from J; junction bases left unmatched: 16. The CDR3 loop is CASNPGTGRKSGYEQYF. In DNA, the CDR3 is TGTGCCAGCAACCCTGGGACAGGGAGAAAATCGGGCTACGAGCAGTACTTC.

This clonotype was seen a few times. In nucleotides, the CDR3 is TGTGCCAGCAGCAGTACTAGCGGGGGGTACAATGAGCAGTTCTTC. Residues: CASSSTSGGYNEQFF. The chain recombines TRBV7-3 with TRBJ2-1, with TRBD2 matching 12 bases. Germline assignment: CDR1 SGHTA and CDR2 FQGTGA. This CDR3 has 15 residues. The V gene end was trimmed by 5 bases and the J gene end by 4 bases; junction bases not matched to a gene: 3.

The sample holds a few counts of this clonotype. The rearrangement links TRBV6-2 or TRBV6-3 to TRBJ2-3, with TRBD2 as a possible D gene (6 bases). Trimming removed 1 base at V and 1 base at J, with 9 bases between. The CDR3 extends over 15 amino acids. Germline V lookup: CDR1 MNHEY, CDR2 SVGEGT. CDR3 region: CASSYWDSGTDTQYF. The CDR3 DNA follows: TGTGCCAGCAGTTACTGGGACTCCGGCACAGATACGCAGTATTTT.

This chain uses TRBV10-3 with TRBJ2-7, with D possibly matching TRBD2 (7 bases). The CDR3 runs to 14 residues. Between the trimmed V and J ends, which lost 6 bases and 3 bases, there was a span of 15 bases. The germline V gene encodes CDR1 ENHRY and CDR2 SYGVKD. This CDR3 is CAISTSGTHYEQYF. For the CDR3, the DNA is TGTGCCATCAGCACCAGCGGGACACACTACGAGCAGTACTTC.

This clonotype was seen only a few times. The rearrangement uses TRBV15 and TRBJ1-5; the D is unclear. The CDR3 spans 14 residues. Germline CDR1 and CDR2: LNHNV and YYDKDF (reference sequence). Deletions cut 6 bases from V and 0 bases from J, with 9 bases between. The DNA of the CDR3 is TGTGCCACCAGTGAAGGGATTAGCAATCAGCCCCAGCATTTT. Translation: CATSEGISNQPQHF.

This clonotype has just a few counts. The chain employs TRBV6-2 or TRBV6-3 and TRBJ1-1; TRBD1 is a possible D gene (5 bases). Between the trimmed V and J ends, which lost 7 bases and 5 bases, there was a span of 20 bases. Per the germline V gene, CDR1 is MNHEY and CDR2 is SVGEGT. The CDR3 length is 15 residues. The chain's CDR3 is CASTNSGDWDTEAFF. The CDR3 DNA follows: TGTGCCAGCACTAACTCGGGGGACTGGGATACTGAAGCTTTCTTT.

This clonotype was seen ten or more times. The CDR3 region is CASSSGLGYEQYF. CDR3 in DNA: TGTGCCAGCAGCTCGGGACTAGGCTACGAGCAGTACTTC. The J gene is TRBJ2-7, the V gene TRBV7-8; TRBD2 aligns across 8 bases. CDR1 and CDR2 (germline): SGHVS, FQNEAQ. V lost 4 bases, J lost 3 bases, and 2 bases stayed unmatched. The CDR3 contains 13 residues.

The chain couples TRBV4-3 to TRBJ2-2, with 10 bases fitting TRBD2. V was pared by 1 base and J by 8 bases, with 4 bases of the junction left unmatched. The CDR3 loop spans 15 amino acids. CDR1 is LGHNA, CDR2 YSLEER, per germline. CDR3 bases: TGCGCCAGCAGCCAAGTGGCTAGCGGGAGTGGGGAGCTGTTTTTT. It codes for CASSQVASGSGELFF.

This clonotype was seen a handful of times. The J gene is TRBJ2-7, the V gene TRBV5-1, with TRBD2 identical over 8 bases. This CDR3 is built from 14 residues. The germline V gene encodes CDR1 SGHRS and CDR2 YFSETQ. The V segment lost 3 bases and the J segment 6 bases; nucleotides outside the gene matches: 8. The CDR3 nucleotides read TGCGCCAGCAGCTCCGGGGGGGCGGAGCGCGAGCAGTACTTC. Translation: CASSSGGAEREQYF.

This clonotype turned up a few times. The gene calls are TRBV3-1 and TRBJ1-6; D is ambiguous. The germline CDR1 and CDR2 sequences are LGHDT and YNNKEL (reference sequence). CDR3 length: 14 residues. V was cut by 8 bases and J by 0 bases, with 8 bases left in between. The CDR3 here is CASAESSYNSPLHF. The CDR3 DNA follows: TGTGCCAGCGCGGAGAGCTCCTATAATTCACCCCTCCACTTT.

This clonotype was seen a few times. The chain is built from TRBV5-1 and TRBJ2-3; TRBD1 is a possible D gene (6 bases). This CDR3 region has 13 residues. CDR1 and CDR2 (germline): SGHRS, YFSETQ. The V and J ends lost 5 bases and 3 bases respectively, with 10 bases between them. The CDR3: CASSGQYTDTQYF. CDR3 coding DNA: TGCGCCAGCAGTGGACAGTATACAGATACGCAGTATTTT.

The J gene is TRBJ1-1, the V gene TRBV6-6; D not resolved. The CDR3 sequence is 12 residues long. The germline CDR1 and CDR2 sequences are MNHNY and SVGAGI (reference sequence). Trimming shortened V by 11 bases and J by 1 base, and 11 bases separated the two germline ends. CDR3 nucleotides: TGTGCCGCCCAATTGGGGAACACTGAAGCTTTCTTT. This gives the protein CAAQLGNTEAFF.

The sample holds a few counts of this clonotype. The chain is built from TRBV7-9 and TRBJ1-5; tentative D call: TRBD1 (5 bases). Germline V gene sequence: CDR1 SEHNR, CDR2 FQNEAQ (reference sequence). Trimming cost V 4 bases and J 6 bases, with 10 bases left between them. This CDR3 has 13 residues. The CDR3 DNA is TGTGCCAGCAGCTGGGGGGACGGTCAGCCCCAGCATTTT. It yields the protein CASSWGDGQPQHF. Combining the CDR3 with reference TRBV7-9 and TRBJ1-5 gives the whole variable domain DTGVSQNPRHKITKRGQNVTFRCDPISEHNRLYWYRQTLGQGPEFLTYFQNEAQLEKSRLLSDRFSAERPKGSFSTLEIQRTEQGDSAMYLCASSWGDGQPQHFGDGTRLSIL.

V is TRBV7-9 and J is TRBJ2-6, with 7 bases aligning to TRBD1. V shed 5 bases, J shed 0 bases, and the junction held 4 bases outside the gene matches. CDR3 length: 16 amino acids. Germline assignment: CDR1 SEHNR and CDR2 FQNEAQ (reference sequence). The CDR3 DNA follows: TGTGCCAGCAGCCCTGGGACAGACTCTGGGGCCAACGTCCTGACTTTC. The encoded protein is CASSPGTDSGANVLTF.

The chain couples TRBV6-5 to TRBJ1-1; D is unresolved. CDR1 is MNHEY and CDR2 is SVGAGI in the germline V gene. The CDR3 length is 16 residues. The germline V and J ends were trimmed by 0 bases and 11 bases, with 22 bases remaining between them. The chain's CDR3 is CASSYSRVYSRGYAFF. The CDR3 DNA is TGTGCCAGCAGTTACTCGAGGGTATATAGTCGAGGGTACGCTTTCTTT.

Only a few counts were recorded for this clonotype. DNA for the CDR3: TGTGCCAGCAGTTACTCGCGATTGAGGGTCGAGCAGTACTTC. Translated: CASSYSRLRVEQYF. The genes are TRBV6-5 and TRBJ2-7; D might be TRBD2 (5 bases). This CDR3 has 14 amino acids. Per germline, CDR1 MNHEY and CDR2 SVGAGI. V gave up 0 bases and J gave up 6 bases, with 12 bases separating them.